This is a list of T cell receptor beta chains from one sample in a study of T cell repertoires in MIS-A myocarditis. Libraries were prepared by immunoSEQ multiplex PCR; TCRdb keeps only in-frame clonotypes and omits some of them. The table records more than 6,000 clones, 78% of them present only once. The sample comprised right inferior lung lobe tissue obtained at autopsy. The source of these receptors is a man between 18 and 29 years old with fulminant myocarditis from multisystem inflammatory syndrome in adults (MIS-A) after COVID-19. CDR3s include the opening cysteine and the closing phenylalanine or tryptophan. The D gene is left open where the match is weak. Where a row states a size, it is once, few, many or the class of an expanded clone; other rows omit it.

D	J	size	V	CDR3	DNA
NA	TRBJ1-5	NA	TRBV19	CASSMVGQPQHF	TGTGCCAGTAGTATGGTCGGGCAGCCCCAGCATTTT
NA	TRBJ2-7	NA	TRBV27	CASSLKRHYEQYF	TGTGCCAGCAGTTTGAAGAGACACTACGAGCAGTACTTC
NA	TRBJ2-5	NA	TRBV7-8	CASSLSGGGTQYF	TGTGCCAGCAGCTTATCGGGCGGAGGGACCCAGTACTTC
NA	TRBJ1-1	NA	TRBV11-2	CASSSSVGLNTEAFF	TGTGCCAGCAGCTCCAGTGTAGGACTGAACACTGAAGCTTTCTTT
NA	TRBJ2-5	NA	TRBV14	CASSRADQETQYF	TGTGCCAGCAGCCGAGCCGACCAAGAGACCCAGTACTTC
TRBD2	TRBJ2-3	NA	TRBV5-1	CASSYYRLAGEDTQYF	TGCGCCAGCAGCTATTACCGACTAGCGGGGGAAGATACGCAGTATTTT
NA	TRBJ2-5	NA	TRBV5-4	CASSFRGGETQYF	TGTGCCAGCAGCTTTCGGGGTGGAGAGACCCAGTACTTC
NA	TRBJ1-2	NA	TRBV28	CARRGAGYTF	TGTGCCAGGAGGGGGGCGGGCTACACCTTC
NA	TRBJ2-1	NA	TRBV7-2	CASSLRRTANEQFF	TGTGCCAGCAGCTTAAGACGTACGGCCAATGAGCAGTTCTTC
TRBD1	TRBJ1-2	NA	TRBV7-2	CASTLTGARGYTF	TGTGCCAGCACCTTAACAGGGGCTCGTGGCTACACCTTC
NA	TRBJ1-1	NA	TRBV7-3	CASSPLTGANTEAFF	TGTGCCAGCAGCCCCCTAACTGGAGCGAACACTGAAGCTTTCTTT
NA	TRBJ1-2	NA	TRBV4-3	CASSQGTGGENYGYTF	TGCGCCAGCAGCCAAGGTACTGGGGGAGAGAACTATGGCTACACCTTC
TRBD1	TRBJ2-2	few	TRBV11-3	CASSPWNDGTGGPTGELFF	TGTGCCAGCAGCCCCTGGAACGATGGGACAGGGGGACCCACCGGGGAGCTGTTTTTT
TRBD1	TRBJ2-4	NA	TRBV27	CASRLKGTGVNIQYF	TGTGCCAGCAGGCTAAAAGGGACAGGGGTAAACATTCAGTACTTC
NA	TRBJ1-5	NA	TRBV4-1	CASSQDVHQPQHF	TGCGCCAGCAGCCAAGATGTCCATCAGCCCCAGCATTTT
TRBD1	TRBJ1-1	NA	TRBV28	CATEQGRLTEAFF	TGTGCCACCGAACAGGGGAGGTTGACTGAAGCTTTCTTT
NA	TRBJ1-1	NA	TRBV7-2	CASSLVGLGTEAFF	TGTGCCAGCAGCTTAGTAGGATTGGGGACTGAAGCTTTCTTT
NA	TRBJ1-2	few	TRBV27	CASSLDVTRYYGYTF	TGTGCCAGCAGCCTTGATGTGACGCGGTACTATGGCTACACCTTC
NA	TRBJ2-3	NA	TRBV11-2	CASSFFVGTGTQYF	TGTGCCAGCAGCTTTTTCGTCGGCACAGGTACGCAGTATTTT
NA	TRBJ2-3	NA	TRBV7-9	CASSLFGGQTDTQYF	TGTGCCAGCAGCTTATTCGGGGGGCAGACAGATACGCAGTATTTT
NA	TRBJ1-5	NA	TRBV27	CASSIDSYQPQHF	TGTGCCAGCAGTATCGACAGTTATCAGCCCCAGCATTTT
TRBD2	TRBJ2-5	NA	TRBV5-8	CASRKVSAGVKETQYF	TGTGCCAGCAGAAAAGTGTCAGCGGGAGTCAAAGAGACCCAGTACTTC
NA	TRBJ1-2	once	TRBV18	CASSPTYGEGGYGYTF	TGTGCCAGCTCACCGACCTACGGGGAGGGCGGCTATGGCTACACCTTC
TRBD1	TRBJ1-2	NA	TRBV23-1	CASSQLGRGDNYGYTF	TGCGCCAGCAGTCAATTAGGCAGGGGGGATAACTATGGCTACACCTTC
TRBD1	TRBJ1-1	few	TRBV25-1	CASSEYVRGVTEAFF	TGTGCCAGCAGTGAATACGTCAGGGGGGTAACGGAAGCTTTCTTT
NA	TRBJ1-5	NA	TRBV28	CASSLSSQGSNQPQHF	TGTGCCAGCAGTTTATCATCCCAGGGGAGCAATCAGCCCCAGCATTTT
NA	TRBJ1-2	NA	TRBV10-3	CAVRHGEYYGYTF	TGTGCCGTCCGACACGGTGAGTACTATGGCTACACCTTC
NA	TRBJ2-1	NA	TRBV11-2	CASSLGVGPSYNEQFF	TGTGCCAGCAGCTTAGGAGTCGGGCCTTCCTACAATGAGCAGTTCTTC
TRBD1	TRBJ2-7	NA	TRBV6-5	CASSYSGTEYEQYF	TGTGCCAGCAGTTACTCCGGGACAGAGTACGAGCAGTACTTC
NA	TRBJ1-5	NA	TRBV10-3	CAISEREQPQHF	TGTGCCATCAGTGAGAGAGAGCAGCCCCAGCATTTT
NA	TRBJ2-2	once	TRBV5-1	CASSLGQGITGELFF	TGCGCCAGCAGCTTGGGTCAGGGGATCACCGGGGAGCTGTTTTTT
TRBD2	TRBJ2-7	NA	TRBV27	CASHSSGSYEQYF	TGTGCCAGCCATTCTAGCGGCTCCTACGAGCAGTACTTC
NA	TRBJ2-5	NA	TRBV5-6	CASSFQETQYF	TGTGCCAGCAGCTTCCAAGAGACCCAGTACTTC
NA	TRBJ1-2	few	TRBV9	CASSAGSRDTLYGYTF	TGTGCCAGCAGCGCGGGATCCAGGGACACCCTCTATGGCTACACCTTC
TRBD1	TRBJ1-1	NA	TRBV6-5	CASSSQDRVSEAFF	TGTGCCAGCAGTTCCCAGGACAGGGTCTCTGAAGCTTTCTTT
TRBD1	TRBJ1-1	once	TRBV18	CASSPYYSVGQGSTEAFF	TGTGCCAGCTCACCATATTATTCGGTCGGACAGGGTTCAACTGAAGCTTTCTTT
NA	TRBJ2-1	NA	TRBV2	CASSDGGRPGEQFF	TGTGCCAGCAGTGATGGGGGGCGCCCCGGTGAGCAGTTCTTC
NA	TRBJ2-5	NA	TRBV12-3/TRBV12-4	CASRTDQETQYF	TGTGCCAGCAGGACAGACCAAGAGACCCAGTACTTC
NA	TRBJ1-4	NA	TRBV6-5	CASSYDYREKLFF	TGTGCCAGCAGTTACGATTATCGCGAAAAACTGTTTTTT
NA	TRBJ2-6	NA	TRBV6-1	CASSGPRRSGANVLTF	TGTGCCAGCAGTGGGCCCCGGCGATCTGGGGCCAACGTCCTGACTTTC
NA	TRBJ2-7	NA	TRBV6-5	CASSGGDYHYEQYF	TGTGCCAGCAGCGGCGGAGATTACCACTACGAGCAGTACTTC
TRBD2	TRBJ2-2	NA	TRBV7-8	CASSLERREGQTGELFF	TGTGCCAGCAGCTTAGAAAGGCGGGAGGGCCAAACCGGGGAGCTGTTTTTT
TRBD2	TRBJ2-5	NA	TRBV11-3	CASSLTSGVKTQYF	TGTGCCAGCAGCCTCACTAGCGGGGTGAAGACCCAGTACTTC
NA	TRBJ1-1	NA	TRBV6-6	CASSRGGEAFF	TGTGCCAGCAGTAGAGGAGGTGAAGCTTTCTTT
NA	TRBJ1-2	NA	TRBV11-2	CASSTNRDYGYTF	TGTGCCAGCAGTACAAACAGGGACTATGGCTACACCTTC
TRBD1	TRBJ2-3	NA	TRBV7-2	CASSLTGSADTQYF	TGTGCCAGCAGCCTGACAGGGAGCGCAGATACGCAGTATTTT
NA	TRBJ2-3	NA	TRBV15	CATSRVLQGLKYF	TGTGCCACCAGCAGAGTACTCCAGGGCTTGAAGTATTTT
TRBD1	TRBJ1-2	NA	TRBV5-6	CASTNTGGRGGYTF	TGTGCCAGCACAAACACAGGGGGCAGGGGTGGCTACACCTTC
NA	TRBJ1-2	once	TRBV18	CASSTVVGNYGYTF	TGTGCCAGCTCAACGGTGGTCGGTAACTATGGCTACACCTTC
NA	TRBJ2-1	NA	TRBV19	CASSQYNEQFF	TGTGCCAGTAGTCAATACAATGAGCAGTTCTTC